The present TCR beta chain was sequenced within a study of blood T cell repertoires in COVID-19. Study-wide background: In each case, the material was cDNA or gDNA derived from T cells, B-cell-depleted T cells, or PBMCs.

Assay: immunoSEQ multiplex PCR; the TCRdb copy retains only in-frame clones and omits some. The repertoire consists of hundreds of thousands of clones, with around nine tenths occurring once and the leading ten covering about 5.7%. The junction had 4 bases not matched to a gene; V was cut back by 2 bases and J by 6 bases. Germline V gives CDR1 MDHEN, CDR2 SYDVKM. The length of the CDR3 is 13 residues. Recruitment covered about two dozen US areas and drew participants whose ages spanned about 18 to 90 years. Cohort 3 recovery required two negative PCRs, clearance, or symptom resolution. The V call is TRBV28, the J call TRBJ2-7; 7 bases are a match to TRBD2. The clonotype comes from a middle-aged woman who had recovered from COVID-19. Specimen: PBMCs or T cells enriched from blood (not recorded which). As DNA, the CDR3 is TGTGCCAGCAGTTTAGGGGGGGGTACCGAGCAGTACTTC. As protein: CASSLGGGTEQYF. Combining the CDR3 with reference TRBV28 and TRBJ2-7 gives the whole variable domain DVKVTQSSRYLVKRTGEKVFLECVQDMDHENMFWYRQDPGLGLRLIYFSYDVKMKEKGDIPEGYSVSREKKERFSLILESASTNQTSMYLCASSLGGGTEQYFGPGTRLTVT.